Presented here are 17 T cell receptor beta chains from one specimen sequenced in a study of blood T cell repertoires in COVID-19 (dated by TCRdb to 2019 to 2021). Library creation used the immunoSEQ multiplex PCR assay. TCRdb provides this immuneACCESS table in a form limited to in-frame rearrangements. Some clones are lacking; in checked studies, under half of them reflect an unresolved V gene, and why the rest are absent is not known. Here the sample has about 210,000 clones; 80% to 90% occur a single time. The ten biggest clones cover 3.8% of the sample. The sample taken for sequencing was PBMCs or T cells enriched from blood (not recorded which). Receptors were obtained from a woman aged 40-49 years with acute COVID-19.

The genes are TRBV5-4 and TRBJ2-5, with 10 bases aligning to TRBD1. This CDR3 has 18 residues. The trim removed 0 bases at V and 5 bases at J, leaving 13 bases unmatched. Germline assignment: CDR1 SGHNT and CDR2 YYREEE (reference sequence). The CDR3 loop reads CASSLGAPGQGSRETQYF. CDR3 bases: TGTGCCAGCAGCTTGGGTGCCCCGGGACAGGGGAGTCGGGAGACCCAGTACTTC. Together with reference TRBV5-4 and TRBJ2-5, the CDR3 gives the full variable domain: ETGVTQSPTHLIKTRGQQVTLRCSSQSGHNTVSWYQQALGQGPQFIFQYYREEENGRGNFPPRFSGLQFPNYSSELNVNALELDDSALYLCASSLGAPGQGSRETQYFGPGTRLLVL.

This sequence joins TRBV6-5 and TRBJ1-6; TRBD1 matches 9 bases. Germline lookup yields CDR1 MNHEY and CDR2 SVGAGI. The length of the CDR3 is 15 residues. V shed 8 bases and J 9 bases; nucleotides not matched to a gene: 11. The CDR3 region is CASEPLGTGISPLHF. The CDR3, as DNA: TGTGCCAGCGAACCCCTGGGGACAGGGATTTCACCCCTCCACTTT.

The chain has TRBV29-1 and TRBJ1-1; D is undetermined. This CDR3 is 13 amino acids long. Between the trimmed V and J ends, which lost 7 bases and 2 bases, there was a span of 14 bases. Germline CDR1 and CDR2: SQVTM and ANQGSEA. CDR3 sequence: CSGRDQGNTEAFF. The CDR3 DNA reads TGCAGCGGACGGGATCAAGGAAACACTGAAGCTTTCTTT. Looking up the rest from reference TRBV29-1 and TRBJ1-1 gives the full variable domain: SAVISQKPSRDICQRGTSLTIQCQVDSQVTMMFWYRQQPGQSLTLIATANQGSEATYESGFVIDKFPISRPNLTFSTLTVSNMSPEDSSIYLCSGRDQGNTEAFFGQGTRLTVV.

This chain uses TRBV3-1 (or the pseudogene TRBV3-2) with TRBJ1-6, with D possibly being TRBD1 (6 bases). CDR1 and CDR2 from the germline V gene are LGHDT and YNNKEL (reference sequence). V was pared by 1 base and J by 5 bases, with 21 bases between. This CDR3 spans 19 amino acids. As DNA, the CDR3 is TGTGCCAGCAGCCAAGTAGATTGGGGGGGGCGCGAGGATAATTCACCCCTCCACTTT. It translates to CASSQVDWGGREDNSPLHF.

This clone appeared a single time. DNA for the CDR3: TGTGCCAGCAGCTTACGGGTAGGGGGCCTCCTACGTAATGAGCAGTTCTTC. Translation gives CASSLRVGGLLRNEQFF. The chain has TRBV7-6 and TRBJ2-1; 7 bases are shared with TRBD1. Germline CDR1 and CDR2: SGHVS and FNYEAQ. The length of the CDR3 is 17 residues. Trimming removed 2 bases from V and 7 bases from J; junction bases left unmatched: 14.

The gene calls are TRBV12-3 or TRBV12-4 and TRBJ1-5, with D hard to call. Deletions cut 5 bases from V and 4 bases from J, with 9 bases between. This CDR3 is built from 13 residues. The CDR3 loop is CASSNGDNQPQHF. The CDR3 nucleotides are TGTGCCAGCAGTAACGGGGATAATCAGCCCCAGCATTTT.

The V gene is TRBV12-3 or TRBV12-4, the J gene TRBJ2-7; 9 nucleotides match TRBD1. The V segment lost 7 bases and the J segment 5 bases; nucleotides outside the gene matches: 6. This CDR3 region has 13 residues. The CDR3: CASTLGQGNEQYF. DNA for the CDR3: TGTGCCAGCACCCTGGGACAGGGCAACGAGCAGTACTTC.

This chain connects TRBV6-6 to TRBJ1-5, with unresolved D. V lost 8 bases and J 1 base, leaving 12 bases between the germline ends. Germline lookup yields CDR1 MNHNY and CDR2 SVGAGI (reference sequence). This CDR3 is built from 14 residues. The CDR3 DNA sequence: TGTGCCAGCTCGTCCTCCGCGAGCAATCAGCCCCAGCATTTT. It encodes CASSSSASNQPQHF.

This chain uses TRBV5-1 with TRBJ2-2; D uncertain. This CDR3 spans 15 amino acids. V was clipped by 0 bases and J by 7 bases, with 13 bases between them. Per the germline V gene, CDR1 is SGHRS and CDR2 is YFSETQ. This chain's CDR3 is CASSLESGPRGELFF. The CDR3 DNA is TGCGCCAGCAGCTTGGAGAGTGGGCCCCGCGGGGAGCTGTTTTTT.

CDR3 DNA: TGTGCCACCAGCAGAGACCGGACAGCCCTTTCCGCTGAAGCTTTCTTT. It codes for CATSRDRTALSAEAFF. The gene calls are TRBV15 and TRBJ1-1, with D tentatively TRBD1 (6 bases). The CDR3 spans 16 residues. Germline V gene sequence: CDR1 LNHNV, CDR2 YYDKDF (reference sequence). V was cut by 0 bases and J by 6 bases, with 17 bases left in between. The full variable domain, with the rest looked up from reference TRBV15 and TRBJ1-1, is DAMVIQNPRYQVTQFGKPVTLSCSQTLNHNVMYWYQQKSSQAPKLLFHYYDKDFNNEADTPDNFQSRRPNTSFCFLDIRSPGLGDTAMYLCATSRDRTALSAEAFFGQGTRLTVV.

The V call is TRBV28, the J call TRBJ1-5; D remains unclear. V lost 7 bases to trimming and J lost 0 bases, with 7 bases between them. Germline V gene sequence: CDR1 MDHEN, CDR2 SYDVKM. The CDR3 is 13 residues long. The CDR3 sequence is CASKRDSNQPQHF. For the CDR3, the DNA is TGTGCCAGCAAGAGGGATAGCAATCAGCCCCAGCATTTT.

This clone was picked up one time. This sequence joins TRBV29-1 and TRBJ1-2; TRBD1 aligns across 8 bases. The CDR3 loop spans 15 amino acids. J was trimmed by 4 bases and V by 3 bases; bases with no gene match: 10. The germline CDR1 and CDR2 sequences are SQVTM and ANQGSEA. CDR3 amino acids: CSVDRGRGLAYGYTF. Here the CDR3 DNA reads TGCAGCGTTGACAGGGGGCGCGGATTGGCCTATGGCTACACCTTC. The full variable domain, with the rest looked up from reference TRBV29-1 and TRBJ1-2, is SAVISQKPSRDICQRGTSLTIQCQVDSQVTMMFWYRQQPGQSLTLIATANQGSEATYESGFVIDKFPISRPNLTFSTLTVSNMSPEDSSIYLCSVDRGRGLAYGYTFGSGTRLTVV.

The sample holds a few counts of this clone. This chain connects TRBV6-4 to TRBJ2-1, with 7 bases fitting TRBD2. There are 15 residues in the CDR3. Losses at the gene ends were 3 bases for V and 1 base for J; bases not matched to a gene: 3. In germline, CDR1 is MRHNA, CDR2 SNTAGT. In nucleotides, the CDR3 is TGTGCCAGCAGTGAGGGGCGGGAGTCCTACAATGAGCAGTTCTTC. Its protein product is CASSEGRESYNEQFF.

The gene calls are TRBV29-1 and TRBJ1-4, with TRBD1 matching 10 bases. Trimming removed 5 bases from V and 1 base from J; junction bases left unmatched: 4. Germline values: CDR1 SQVTM, CDR2 ANQGSEA. CDR3 length: 15 residues. In DNA form, the CDR3 reads TGCAGCGTTCGGGACAGGGGCGGAACTAATGAAAAACTGTTTTTT. Amino acid sequence: CSVRDRGGTNEKLFF.

The V and J genes are TRBV6-2 or TRBV6-3 and TRBJ1-3; TRBD1 matches 8 bases. CDR1 and CDR2 from the germline V gene are MNHEY and SVGEGT. The CDR3 sequence is 17 residues long. With 4 bases clipped from V and 2 bases from J, the junction kept 10 bases outside the gene matches. In DNA, the CDR3 is TGTGCCAGCAGTTCCAACGCAGGGGGCAGGACTGGAAACACCATATATTTT. This gives the protein CASSSNAGGRTGNTIYF.

The chain carries TRBV9 and TRBJ1-2; 7 bases align to TRBD1. Per the germline V gene, CDR1 is SGDLS and CDR2 is YYNGEE. The CDR3 extends over 15 amino acids. Losses at the gene ends were 1 base for V and 1 base for J; bases not matched to a gene: 4. The CDR3 DNA sequence: TGTGCCAGCAGCGTAACGACAGGGAGTAACTATGGCTACACCTTC. Translation gives CASSVTTGSNYGYTF. The whole variable domain, remainder taken from reference TRBV9 and TRBJ1-2, is DSGVTQTPKHLITATGQRVTLRCSPRSGDLSVYWYQQSLDQGLQFLIQYYNGEERAKGNILERFSAQQFPDLHSELNLSSLELGDSALYFCASSVTTGSNYGYTFGSGTRLTVV.

This chain links TRBV28 with TRBJ1-2; TRBD1 matches 12 bases. The germline V gene has CDR1 MDHEN and CDR2 SYDVKM. The V and J ends lost 4 bases and 0 bases, in that order; junction bases with no gene match: 9. The CDR3 is 18 residues long. The CDR3 sequence is CASSSSGTGGTPNYGYTF. The CDR3 DNA reads as TGTGCCAGCAGTTCTTCCGGGACAGGGGGCACTCCTAACTATGGCTACACCTTC.